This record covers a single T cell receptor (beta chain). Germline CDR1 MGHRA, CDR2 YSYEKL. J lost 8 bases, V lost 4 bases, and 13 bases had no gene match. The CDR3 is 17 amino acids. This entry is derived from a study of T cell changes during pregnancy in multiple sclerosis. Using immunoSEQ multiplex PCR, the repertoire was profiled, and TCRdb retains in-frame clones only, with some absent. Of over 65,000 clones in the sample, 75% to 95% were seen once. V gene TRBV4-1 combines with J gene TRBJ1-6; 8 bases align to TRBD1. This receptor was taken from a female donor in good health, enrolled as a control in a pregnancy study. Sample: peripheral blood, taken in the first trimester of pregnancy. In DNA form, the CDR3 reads TGCGCCAGCAGCCCTCAAGAGTCAGGGGGCACTGATTCACCCCTCCACTTT. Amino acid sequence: CASSPQESGGTDSPLHF.